These 22 T cell receptor beta chains were sequenced from one sample in a study of cytomegalovirus exposure and HLA in healthy donors. PCR was performed using 60 Vbeta and 13 Jbeta primers. Produced via immunoSEQ multiplex PCR; TCRdb's table is partial and in-frame only. The table includes fewer than 250,000 clones, around four fifths detected once. The specimen sequenced was PBMCs. These receptors were obtained from a middle-aged woman in good health and CMV-seronegative.

This rearrangement joins TRBV6-1 to TRBJ1-3; 7 nucleotides agree with TRBD1. The CDR3 covers 12 residues. Per the germline V gene, CDR1 is MNHNS and CDR2 is SASEGT. V shed 6 bases and J 4 bases; nucleotides not matched to a gene: 0. As DNA, the CDR3 is TGTGCCAGCAGACAGGGGGGAAACACCATATATTTT. Its protein product is CASRQGGNTIYF.

This sequence joins TRBV11-2 and TRBJ1-1, with 8 bases that match TRBD1. This CDR3 is built from 14 residues. Germline V gene data show CDR1 as SGHAT and CDR2 as FQNNGV. J gave up 0 bases and V 5 bases, and 2 bases lay outside the gene matches. CDR3 sequence reads: CASSAGQVNTEAFF. The CDR3 DNA sequence: TGTGCCAGCAGCGCGGGACAGGTGAACACTGAAGCTTTCTTT.

The gene calls are TRBV19 and TRBJ1-1, with TRBD1 identical over 9 bases. CDR3 length equals 14 residues. With 5 bases clipped from V and 5 bases from J, the junction kept 6 bases outside the gene matches. Germline V gene lookup returns CDR1 LNHDA and CDR2 SQIVND (reference sequence). The CDR3 sequence is CASSQQGAGTEAFF. The DNA of the CDR3 is TGTGCCAGTAGTCAACAGGGGGCTGGGACTGAAGCTTTCTTT.

This clone was counted between two and nine times. V gene TRBV5-4 combines with J gene TRBJ1-1; D is ambiguous. The V gene's germline CDR1 is SGHNT and CDR2 YYREEE (reference sequence). The CDR3 totals 13 residues. Trimming cost V 9 bases and J 0 bases, with 12 bases left between them. The CDR3 bases are TGTGCCATTACAGATGTTATGAACACTGAAGCTTTCTTT. This encodes CAITDVMNTEAFF. Using reference TRBV5-4 and TRBJ1-1 for the parts outside the CDR3, the full variable domain is ETGVTQSPTHLIKTRGQQVTLRCSSQSGHNTVSWYQQALGQGPQFIFQYYREEENGRGNFPPRFSGLQFPNYSSELNVNALELDDSALYLCAITDVMNTEAFFGQGTRLTVV.

This chain connects TRBV4-3 to TRBJ2-5, with 12 bases aligning to TRBD2. V lost 1 base and J lost 5; bases outside the gene matches: 5. Germline loops: CDR1 LGHNA, CDR2 YSLEER. The CDR3 is 16 amino acids. Written as DNA, the CDR3 is TGCGCCAGCAGCCAAGGACTAGCGGGAGCCCTGGAGACCCAGTACTTC. It is translated as CASSQGLAGALETQYF.

This sequence joins TRBV4-3 and TRBJ1-2, with 8 bases that match TRBD1. This CDR3 is built from 17 residues. Trimming took 2 bases from V and 3 from J; bases not matched to a gene: 11. The germline CDR1 and CDR2 sequences are LGHNA and YSLEER. As DNA, the CDR3 is TGCGCCAGCAGCCAATCGGGACAGGCCCTTCCTTACTATGGCTACACCTTC. It yields the protein CASSQSGQALPYYGYTF.

In this sample, this clone turned up once. The chain recombines TRBV10-3 with TRBJ1-2; D is unclear. Trimming removed 3 bases from V and 7 bases from J, with 12 bases in between. CDR1 is ENHRY, CDR2 SYGVKD, per germline. CDR3 length: 13 amino acids. CDR3 loop: CAISDGGRGGYTF. CDR3 DNA: TGTGCCATCAGTGATGGAGGGCGGGGTGGCTACACCTTC.

The rearrangement links TRBV7-2 to TRBJ2-1; 7 bases are a match to TRBD2. The CDR3 covers 14 residues. J lost 7 bases, V lost 5 bases, and 8 bases had no gene match. CDR1 and CDR2 from the germline V gene are SGHTA and FQGNSA. The CDR3 spells CASSPRLAANEQFF. The CDR3, as DNA: TGTGCCAGCAGCCCCCGACTAGCAGCTAATGAGCAGTTCTTC.

The J gene is TRBJ1-5, the V gene TRBV19; 7 nucleotides align to TRBD1. The V and J ends lost 6 bases and 6 bases, in that order; junction bases with no gene match: 5. This CDR3 region has 13 residues. CDR1 is LNHDA and CDR2 is SQIVND in the germline V gene (reference sequence). Written as DNA, the CDR3 is TGTGCCAGTAGCCCGAACAGGGGTCAGCCCCAGCATTTT. Translation: CASSPNRGQPQHF.

V usage is TRBV7-2 and J usage is TRBJ2-7; TRBD2 matches at 15 bases. The CDR3 has 18 amino acids. Germline V lookup: CDR1 SGHTA, CDR2 FQGNSA. V gave up 5 bases and J gave up 2 bases; unmatched junction bases: 10. This chain's CDR3 is CASSLGTSGRSTPYEQYV. The CDR3 DNA reads TGTGCCAGCAGCCTTGGGACTAGCGGGAGGTCGACTCCCTACGAGCAGTACGTC.

The rearrangement links TRBV18 to TRBJ2-3, with D possibly matching TRBD1 (6 bases). V was pared by 3 bases and J by 1 base, with 20 bases between. Germline CDR1 is KGHSH and CDR2 is LQKENI. The CDR3 consists of 18 residues. The CDR3 DNA sequence: TGTGCCAGCTCACCGAATCTCAGGGGAGAAGGGGGCACAGATACGCAGTATTTT. It is translated as CASSPNLRGEGGTDTQYF. The variable domain in full, completed from reference TRBV18 and TRBJ2-3, reads NAGVMQNPRHLVRRRGQEARLRCSPMKGHSHVYWYRQLPEEGLKFMVYLQKENIIDESGMPKERFSAEFPKEGPSILRIQQVVRGDSAAYFCASSPNLRGEGGTDTQYFGPGTRLTVL.

The V and J genes are TRBV21-1 and TRBJ1-5. TRBV21-1 has pseudogene status. The CDR3 consists of 17 residues. The CDR3 sequence is CASSKEIEEIFNQPQHF. DNA of the CDR3: TGTGCCAGCAGCAAAGAGATCGAGGAGATTTTCAATCAGCCCCAGCATTTT.

CDR3 DNA sequence: TGTGCCAGCAGTTATTTCGGTTTTAGCAGGGGGGTTCTTCAAGAGACCCAGTACTTC. This codes for CASSYFGFSRGVLQETQYF. J is TRBJ2-5 and V is TRBV27; possible D gene TRBD1, 7 bases. Between the trimmed V and J ends, which lost 4 bases and 2 bases, there was a span of 26 bases. Germline assignment: CDR1 MNHEY and CDR2 SMNVEV (reference sequence). The CDR3 contains 19 residues.

As DNA, the CDR3 is TGTGCCAGCTCACAAACACGGGACAGGCCTGAGGACACTGAAGCTTTCTTT. This sequence encodes CASSQTRDRPEDTEAFF. The chain is built from TRBV18 and TRBJ1-1; TRBD1 agrees at 8 bases. With 4 bases clipped from V and 3 bases from J, the junction kept 13 bases outside the gene matches. The CDR3 extends over 17 amino acids. Germline V gene lookup returns CDR1 KGHSH and CDR2 LQKENI.

This clone was seen a single time. The chain uses TRBV15 and TRBJ2-1, with D perhaps TRBD2 (5 bases). This CDR3 is 18 amino acids long. Trimming shortened V by 0 bases and J by 4 bases, and 19 bases separated the two germline ends. The germline V gene has CDR1 LNHNV and CDR2 YYDKDF (reference sequence). This chain's CDR3 is CATSRDLSGPKTYNEQFF. CDR3 bases: TGTGCCACCAGCAGAGATCTGAGCGGCCCCAAAACATACAATGAGCAGTTCTTC.

The genes are TRBV5-1 and TRBJ2-1; 11 positions match TRBD2. The CDR3 is made up of 15 amino acids. Germline V gene lookup returns CDR1 SGHRS and CDR2 YFSETQ. With V trimmed by 4 bases and J by 2 bases, 2 bases remained unmatched. The CDR3 sequence: CASSGTSGTYNEQFF. The DNA of the CDR3 is TGCGCCAGCAGCGGGACTAGCGGAACCTACAATGAGCAGTTCTTC. The full variable domain, rest sourced from reference TRBV5-1 and TRBJ2-1, is KAGVTQTPRYLIKTRGQQVTLSCSPISGHRSVSWYQQTPGQGLQFLFEYFSETQRNKGNFPGRFSGRQFSNSRSEMNVSTLELGDSALYLCASSGTSGTYNEQFFGPGTRLTVL.

This clone was seen a single time. This chain uses TRBV27 with TRBJ2-1; maybe TRBD1 (5 bases). In germline, CDR1 is MNHEY, CDR2 SMNVEV (reference sequence). V was clipped by 2 bases and J by 2 bases, with 10 bases between them. The length of the CDR3 is 15 residues. CDR3 DNA sequence: TGTGCCAGCAGTTTAGGCAGGGAACCCTACAATGAGCAGTTCTTC. Protein: CASSLGREPYNEQFF.

The rearrangement links TRBV18 to TRBJ1-4, with D maybe TRBD1 (6 bases). CDR3 length: 15 residues. V gave up 2 bases and J gave up 8 bases, with 15 bases separating them. Germline CDR1 and CDR2: KGHSH and LQKENI. Here the CDR3 DNA reads TGTGCCAGCTCACCAAACAGGGCTAGGGAGGAAAAACTGTTTTTT. Translated, it gives CASSPNRAREEKLFF.

The rearrangement uses TRBV7-2 and TRBJ1-1; the D gene is possibly TRBD1 (5 bases). Germline V lookup: CDR1 SGHTA, CDR2 FQGNSA. The CDR3 length is 14 residues. V gave up 3 bases and J gave up 1 base, with 9 bases separating them. CDR3 loop: CASSLADRNTEAFF. CDR3 sequence (DNA): TGTGCCAGCAGCTTGGCAGACAGGAACACTGAAGCTTTCTTT.

The chain is built from TRBV5-1 and TRBJ2-2, with D hard to call. The CDR3 has 13 amino acids. Germline V gives CDR1 SGHRS, CDR2 YFSETQ. The V gene lost 5 bases and the J gene lost 4 bases, with 9 bases spanning the gap. The CDR3 DNA is TGCGCCAGCAGGGAAGCGAGCACCGGGGAGCTGTTTTTT. It translates to CASREASTGELFF. The full variable domain, completed using reference TRBV5-1 and TRBJ2-2, is KAGVTQTPRYLIKTRGQQVTLSCSPISGHRSVSWYQQTPGQGLQFLFEYFSETQRNKGNFPGRFSGRQFSNSRSEMNVSTLELGDSALYLCASREASTGELFFGEGSRLTVL.

The chain has TRBV11-2 and TRBJ2-7; 7 nucleotides line up with TRBD2. The CDR3 covers 15 residues. Germline trimming cut 4 bases from V and 1 base from J; bases unmatched to any gene: 7. CDR1 and CDR2 from the germline V gene are SGHAT and FQNNGV. The CDR3 nucleotides are TGTGCCAGCAGCTCGGCCTGGGGGGGGTCCTACGAGCAGTACTTC. Translated: CASSSAWGGSYEQYF.

CDR3 DNA: TGTGCCAGCAGTGAAGCCAGGGGGCCTGGAAACACCATATATTTT. This encodes CASSEARGPGNTIYF. V is TRBV6-1 and J is TRBJ1-3; 8 nucleotides align to TRBD1. The CDR3 has 15 residues. The germline gives CDR1 MNHNS, CDR2 SASEGT. Losses at the gene ends were 0 bases for V and 2 bases for J; bases not matched to a gene: 0.